The present T cell receptor (beta chain) was sequenced within a study of Graves' ophthalmopathy and Graves' hyperthyroidism. Study in general: Blood was drawn at initial diagnosis, before any treatment.

All donors with ophthalmopathy were recorded as having moderate-to-severe activity, CAS ≥3, NOSPECS ≥4 and a duration under 3 months. Ineligible for inclusion were patients with other autoimmune diseases, uncontrolled infections, pregnancy or lactation. TCR beta CDR3 amplification used RNA transcripts. Scientists carried out first-round RT-PCR using HTBI primers and then a second-round multiplex PCR. TCRdb redid the calling of the multiplex PCR reads with MiXCR, one entry per CDR3 protein. This table holds 45,000 to 60,000 distinct CDR3 sequences, approximately 50% found once. The length of the CDR3 is 14 residues. Trimming pared 4 bases from V and 3 bases from J, leaving 10 bases between. Germline values: CDR1 MDHEN, CDR2 SYDVKM. This clonotype occurred many times.

The TCR comes from an adult woman with Graves' ophthalmopathy. V is TRBV28 and J is TRBJ2-1, with TRBD2 as a possible D gene (6 bases). The specimen was peripheral blood. The DNA of the CDR3 is TGTGCCAGCAGTTGGAGTAGCGGCTACAATGAGCAGTTCTTC. This encodes CASSWSSGYNEQFF.